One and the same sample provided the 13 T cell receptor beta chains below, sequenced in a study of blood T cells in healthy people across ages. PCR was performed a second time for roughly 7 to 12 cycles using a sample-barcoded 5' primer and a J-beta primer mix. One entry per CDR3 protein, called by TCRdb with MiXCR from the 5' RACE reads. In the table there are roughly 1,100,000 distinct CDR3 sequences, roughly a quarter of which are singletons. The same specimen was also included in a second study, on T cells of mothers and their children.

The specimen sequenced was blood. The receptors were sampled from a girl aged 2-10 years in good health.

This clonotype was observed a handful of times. As DNA, the CDR3 is TGCAGCGCGGGGGCCGAGAGCACAGATACGCAGTATTTT. This encodes CSAGAESTDTQYF. The chain employs TRBV29-1 and TRBJ2-3; either TRBD1 or TRBD2 may supply D (6 bases each). Trimming stripped 7 bases from V and 0 bases from J, with 11 bases between. CDR1 is SQVTM, CDR2 ANQGSEA, per germline. This CDR3 is built from 13 residues.

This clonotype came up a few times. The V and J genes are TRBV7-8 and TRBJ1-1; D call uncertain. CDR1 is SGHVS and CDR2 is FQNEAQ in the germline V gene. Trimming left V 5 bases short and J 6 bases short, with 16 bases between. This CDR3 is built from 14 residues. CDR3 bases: TGTGCCAGCAGCGCCGATATTTCAGGTGCTGAAGCTTTCTTT. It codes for CASSADISGAEAFF.

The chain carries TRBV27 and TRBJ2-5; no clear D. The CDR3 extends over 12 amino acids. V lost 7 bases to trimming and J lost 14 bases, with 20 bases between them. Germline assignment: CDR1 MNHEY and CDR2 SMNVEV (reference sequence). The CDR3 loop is CASTDLGIRLYF. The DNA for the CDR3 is TGTGCCAGCACCGACCTAGGGATCCGGTTATACTTC.

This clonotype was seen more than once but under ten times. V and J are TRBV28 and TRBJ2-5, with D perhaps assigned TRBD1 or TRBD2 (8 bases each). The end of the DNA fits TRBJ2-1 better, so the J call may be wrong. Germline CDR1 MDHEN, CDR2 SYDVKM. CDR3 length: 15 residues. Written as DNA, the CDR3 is TGTGCCAGCACGGGAGGGGACAGGCTTAACAATGAGCAGTTCTTC. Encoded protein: CASTGGDRLNNEQFF.

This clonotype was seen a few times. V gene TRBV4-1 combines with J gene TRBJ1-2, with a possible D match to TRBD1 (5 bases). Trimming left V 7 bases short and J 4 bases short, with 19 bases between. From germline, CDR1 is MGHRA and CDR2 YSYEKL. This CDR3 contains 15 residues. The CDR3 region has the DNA TGCGCCAGCACAAAGGGCGAAAAGGGACCCTATGGCTACACCTTC. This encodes CASTKGEKGPYGYTF.

Written as DNA, the CDR3 is TGCAGCGTGCGATTGGGGGTAGATACGCAGTATTTT. Its translation is CSVRLGVDTQYF. The chain combines TRBV29-1 with TRBJ2-3; D assignment may be TRBD1 or TRBD2 (5 bases each). The CDR3 is 12 amino acids. Germline V gene sequence: CDR1 SQVTM, CDR2 ANQGSEA. The V end lost 6 bases, the J end lost 5 bases, and 12 bases lay between the germline ends.

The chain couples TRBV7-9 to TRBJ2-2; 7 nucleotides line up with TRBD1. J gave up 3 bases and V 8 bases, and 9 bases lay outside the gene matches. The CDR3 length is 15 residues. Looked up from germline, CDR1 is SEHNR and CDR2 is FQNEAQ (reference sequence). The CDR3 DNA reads TGTGCCAGCGTCGAGGGGGCAACGGACACCGGGGAGCTGTTTTTT. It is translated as CASVEGATDTGELFF.

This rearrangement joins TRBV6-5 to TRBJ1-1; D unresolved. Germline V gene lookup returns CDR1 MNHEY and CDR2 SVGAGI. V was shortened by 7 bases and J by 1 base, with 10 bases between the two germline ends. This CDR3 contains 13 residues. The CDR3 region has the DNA TGTGCCAGCACCCGTCCGGGGAACACTGAAGCTTTCTTT. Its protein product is CASTRPGNTEAFF.

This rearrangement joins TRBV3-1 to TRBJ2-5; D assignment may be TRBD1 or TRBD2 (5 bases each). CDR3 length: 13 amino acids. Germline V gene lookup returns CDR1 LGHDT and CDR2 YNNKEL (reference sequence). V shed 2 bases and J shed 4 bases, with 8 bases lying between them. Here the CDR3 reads CASSQPGTETQYF. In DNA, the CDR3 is TGTGCCAGCAGCCAACCAGGGACAGAGACCCAGTACTTC.

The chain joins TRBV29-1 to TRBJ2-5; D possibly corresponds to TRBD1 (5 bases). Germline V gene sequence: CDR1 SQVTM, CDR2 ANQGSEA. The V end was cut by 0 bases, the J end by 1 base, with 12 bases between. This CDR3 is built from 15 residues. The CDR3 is CSVEDLGQSQETQYF. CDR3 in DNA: TGCAGCGTTGAAGATCTAGGACAATCCCAAGAGACCCAGTACTTC.

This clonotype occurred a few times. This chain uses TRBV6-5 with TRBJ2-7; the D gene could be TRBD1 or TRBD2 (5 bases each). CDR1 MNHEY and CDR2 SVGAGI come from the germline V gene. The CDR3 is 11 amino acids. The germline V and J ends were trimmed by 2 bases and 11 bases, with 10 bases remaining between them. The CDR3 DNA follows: TGTGCCAGCAGTTACGGGTTGGGGGAGTACTTC. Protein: CASSYGLGEYF.

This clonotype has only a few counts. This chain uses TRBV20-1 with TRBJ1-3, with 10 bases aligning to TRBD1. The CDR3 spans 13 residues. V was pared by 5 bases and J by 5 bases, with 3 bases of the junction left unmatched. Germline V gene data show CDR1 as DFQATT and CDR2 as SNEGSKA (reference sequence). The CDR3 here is CSAAGQGRNTIYF. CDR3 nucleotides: TGCAGTGCTGCGGGACAGGGGAGAAACACCATATATTTT.

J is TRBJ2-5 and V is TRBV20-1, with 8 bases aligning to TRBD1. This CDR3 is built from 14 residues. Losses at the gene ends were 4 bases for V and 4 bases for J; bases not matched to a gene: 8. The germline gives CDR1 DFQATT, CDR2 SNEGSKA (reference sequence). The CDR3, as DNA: TGCAGTGCTACTGGACAGGGAAGGGGAGAGACCCAGTACTTC. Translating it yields CSATGQGRGETQYF.